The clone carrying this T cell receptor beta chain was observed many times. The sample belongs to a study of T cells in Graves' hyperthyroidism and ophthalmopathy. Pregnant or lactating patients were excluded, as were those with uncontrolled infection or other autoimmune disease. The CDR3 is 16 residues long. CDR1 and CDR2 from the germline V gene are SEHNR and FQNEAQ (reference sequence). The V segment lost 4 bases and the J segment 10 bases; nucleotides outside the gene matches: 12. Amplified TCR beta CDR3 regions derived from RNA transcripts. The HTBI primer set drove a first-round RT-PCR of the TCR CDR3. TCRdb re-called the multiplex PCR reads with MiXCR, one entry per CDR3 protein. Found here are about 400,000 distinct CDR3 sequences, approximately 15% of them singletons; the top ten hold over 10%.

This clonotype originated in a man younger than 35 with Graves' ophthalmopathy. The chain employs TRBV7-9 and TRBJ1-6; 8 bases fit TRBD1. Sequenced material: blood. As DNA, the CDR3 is TGTGCCAGCAGCTCGCACCCTCAGGGGGCGAGATCACCCCTCCACTTT. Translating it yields CASSSHPQGARSPLHF.